These 3 T cell receptor beta chains were sequenced from one sample in a study of shared clonotypes between healthy human individuals. Libraries were prepared by immunoSEQ multiplex PCR; TCRdb keeps only in-frame clonotypes and omits some of them. The table shows under 1,100,000 clones, with 70% to 80% occurring only once. Sequences were obtained from memory CD4+ T cells from PBMCs. The subset is: CD45RA-negative fraction. The receptors here all came from a man aged 18 to 30 in good health. Some clones in this sample may be carry-over from other donors' samples.

The chain recombines TRBV29-1 with TRBJ1-2; D is unclear. With 1 base removed from V and 3 bases from J, the gap between germline ends came to 12 bases. Per the germline V gene, CDR1 is SQVTM and CDR2 is ANQGSEA. The CDR3 has 14 amino acids. CDR3 sequence: CSVEGFGDYYGYTF. CDR3 nucleotide sequence: TGCAGCGTTGAAGGCTTCGGTGATTACTATGGCTACACCTTC.

The V call is TRBV28, the J call TRBJ1-2; no firm D call. The length of the CDR3 is 11 residues. The V end lost 8 bases, the J end lost 5 bases, and 9 bases lay between the germline ends. Germline V CDR1 and CDR2: MDHEN, SYDVKM. CDR3 sequence: CASGYIYGYTF. The CDR3 region has the DNA TGTGCCAGCGGGTACATTTATGGCTACACCTTC.

This chain links TRBV30 with TRBJ1-5; the D gene is possibly TRBD1 (6 bases). CDR3 length: 14 amino acids. From germline, CDR1 is GTSNPN and CDR2 SVGIG (reference sequence). V dropped 5 bases and J dropped 0 bases, with 11 bases sitting between them. The DNA for the CDR3 is TGTGCCTGGCCTCCGGGACATAGCAATCAGCCCCAGCATTTT. This gives the protein CAWPPGHSNQPQHF.